The clone carrying this T cell receptor beta chain was detected many times. Antigen specificity is unknown. This record comes from a study of CD8 T cells in ankylosing spondylitis. Broader study findings: Past studies reported some motif variants in reactive arthritis synovial fluid and blood.

Trimming shortened V by 0 bases and J by 4 bases, and 13 bases separated the two germline ends. This CDR3 is 15 amino acids long. Germline CDR1 reads SGDLS; CDR2 reads YYNGEE. TCRdb processed the 5' RACE reads anew with MiXCR; each CDR3 protein has one entry. The profile shows about 9,000 distinct CDR3 sequences, 3% to 5% of them singletons. Source material: blood, either unsorted or a sorted T cell fraction (not recorded which). This TCR derives from a female donor with ankylosing spondylitis or in good health (not recorded which). This chain links TRBV9 with TRBJ2-5; a weak D match, TRBD1 (6 bases). CDR3 DNA: TGTGCCAGCAGCGTAGCGGCTACAGGGAGAGAGACCCAGTACTTC. The encoded protein is CASSVAATGRETQYF.